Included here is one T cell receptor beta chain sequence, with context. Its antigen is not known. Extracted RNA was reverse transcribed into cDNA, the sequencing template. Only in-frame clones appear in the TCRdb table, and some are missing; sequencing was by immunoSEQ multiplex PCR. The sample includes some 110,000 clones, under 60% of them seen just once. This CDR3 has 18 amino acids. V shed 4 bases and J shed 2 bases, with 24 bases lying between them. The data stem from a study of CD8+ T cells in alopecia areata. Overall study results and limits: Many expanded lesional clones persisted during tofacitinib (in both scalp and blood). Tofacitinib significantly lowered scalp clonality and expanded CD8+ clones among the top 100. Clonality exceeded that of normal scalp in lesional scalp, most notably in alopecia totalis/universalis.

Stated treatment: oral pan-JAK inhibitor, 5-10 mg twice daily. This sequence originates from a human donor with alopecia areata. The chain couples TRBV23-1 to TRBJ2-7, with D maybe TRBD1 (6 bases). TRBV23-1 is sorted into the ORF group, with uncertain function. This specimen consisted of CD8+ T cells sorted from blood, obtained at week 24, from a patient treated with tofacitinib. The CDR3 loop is CASSPVCLGTRTPYEQYF. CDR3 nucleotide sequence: TGCGCCAGCAGTCCGGTTTGCTTAGGGACACGAACCCCCTACGAGCAGTACTTC.